One TCR beta chain is described in this entry. Its antigen is unidentified. The method was immunoSEQ multiplex PCR; TCRdb's version includes in-frame clones alone and lacks a portion of them. The sample has 84,000 or so clones, about four fifths seen once. After removal of 7 bases from V and 4 bases from J, the junction contained 9 bases not matched to a gene. The length of the CDR3 is 15 residues. CDR1 and CDR2 (germline): SEHNR, FQNEAQ (reference sequence). These data originate in a study of graft-versus-host responses after intestinal transplantation. Study as a whole: Every recipient had anti-thymocyte globulin induction and around three years of tacrolimus plus steroids.

Regarding the study as a whole: Researchers found GvH clones in recipient marrow, and some showed up first in ileum or blood. Association was observed between peak circulating GvH clone levels and early post-transplant HvG declines.

The V call is TRBV7-9, the J call TRBJ2-3, with 9 bases aligning to TRBD2. This clonotype originated in a human donor who received an intestinal transplant. Here the sequenced sample was unstimulated CD4+ T cells sorted from spleen or lymph node cells, taken before intestinal transplant. CDR3 nucleotides: TGTGCCAGCACCGAGGGACTAGCAAGATCAGATACGCAGTATTTT. Its protein is CASTEGLARSDTQYF.